The T cell receptor (beta chain) under discussion was sequenced for a study of type 1 and type 2 diabetes patients. Study summary: The cohort mixed type 1 diabetes, type 2 diabetes and nondiabetic donors.

The sample holds a few counts of this clonotype. Peripheral blood, 7.5 to 10 milliliters per participant, was collected. This CDR3 is built from 14 residues. Germline V CDR1 and CDR2: MGHRA, YSYEKL. V was cut by 0 bases and J by 1 base, with 6 bases left in between. PCR was run on genomic DNA. Amplification of the beta chain CDR3 used 30 forward and 13 reverse multiplex primers. TCRdb called the multiplex PCR reads again in MiXCR, with one record for every CDR3 protein. The sample consists of 250,000 or so distinct CDR3 sequences, roughly 48% of them appearing once. The rearrangement uses TRBV4-1 and TRBJ2-5; D not certain. This clonotype was obtained from a young man with type 2 diabetes. Input material: peripheral blood mononuclear cells (PBMCs). CDR3 nucleotide sequence: TGCGCCAGCAGCCAAGACAGCATCCAAGAGACCCAGTACTTC. It encodes CASSQDSIQETQYF.